This T cell receptor (beta chain) was documented in a study of CD8 T cells in ankylosing spondylitis. Study-wide results and limits: Seven to nine highly homologous variants made up a TCR beta motif that seemed to typify ankylosing spondylitis blood. CD8+ cells made up the disease-linked clones, which were relatively rare in peripheral blood. Researchers reportedly found disease-linked clones significantly enriched in matched ankylosing spondylitis synovial fluid.

TCRdb redid the calling of the 5' RACE reads with MiXCR, one entry per CDR3 protein. The sample records some 220,000 distinct CDR3 sequences, over 9.5% being singletons. Germline lookup yields CDR1 MNHNS and CDR2 SASEGT. Trimming removed 6 bases from V and 4 bases from J, with 12 bases in between. This CDR3 region has 13 residues. The sample holds many counts of this clonotype. Its antigen is undetermined. The J gene is TRBJ2-5, the V gene TRBV6-1; D unresolved. The source material was blood, either unsorted or a sorted T cell fraction (not recorded which). This sequence originates from a male donor with ankylosing spondylitis or in good health (not recorded which). CDR3 in amino acids: CASSPTGRETQYF. DNA for the CDR3: TGTGCCAGCAGCCCCACGGGCAGAGAGACCCAGTACTTC.